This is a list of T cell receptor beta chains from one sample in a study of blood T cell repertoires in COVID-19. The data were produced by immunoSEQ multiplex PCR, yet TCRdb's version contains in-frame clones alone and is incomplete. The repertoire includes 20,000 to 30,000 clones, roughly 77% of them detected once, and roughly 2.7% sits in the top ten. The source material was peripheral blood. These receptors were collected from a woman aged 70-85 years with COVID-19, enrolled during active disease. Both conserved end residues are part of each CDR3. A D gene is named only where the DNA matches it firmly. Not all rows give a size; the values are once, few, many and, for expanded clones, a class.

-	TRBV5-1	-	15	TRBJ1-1	CASSSTPGGGTEAFF	TGCGCCAGCAGCTCAACCCCCGGTGGCGGCACTGAAGCTTTCTTT
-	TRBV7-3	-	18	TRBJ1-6	CASSLLGRASSYNSPLHF	TGTGCCAGCAGCCTCCTGGGCAGGGCGAGCTCCTATAATTCACCCCTCCACTTT
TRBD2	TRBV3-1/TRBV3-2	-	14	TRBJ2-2	CASTHSGGAGELFF	TGTGCCAGCACCCATAGCGGGGGGGCCGGGGAGCTGTTTTTT
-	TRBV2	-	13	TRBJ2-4	CASNTGTLGIQYF	TGTGCCAGCAATACCGGGACTCTCGGCATTCAGTACTTC
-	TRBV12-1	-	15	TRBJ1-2	CASSLGDRANYGYTF	TGTGCCAGCAGCTTAGGTGACAGGGCGAACTATGGCTACACCTTC
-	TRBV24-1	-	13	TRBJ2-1	CATTGTWGGEQFF	TGTGCCACCACCGGGACTTGGGGCGGTGAGCAGTTCTTC
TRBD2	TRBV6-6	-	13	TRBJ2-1	CASRGLADNEQFF	TGTGCCAGCAGAGGACTAGCGGACAATGAGCAGTTCTTC
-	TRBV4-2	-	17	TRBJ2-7	CASSQDWVDGEPYEQYF	TGTGCCAGCAGCCAAGATTGGGTTGACGGGGAACCCTACGAGCAGTACTTC
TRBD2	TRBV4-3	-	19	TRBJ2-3	CASSQDPPSGRAFTDTQYF	TGCGCCAGCAGCCAAGATCCTCCCAGCGGGAGGGCCTTTACAGATACGCAGTATTTT
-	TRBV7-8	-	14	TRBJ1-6	CASSLGTVNSPLHF	TGTGCCAGCAGCTTAGGCACGGTTAATTCACCCCTCCACTTT
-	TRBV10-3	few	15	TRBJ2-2	CAISERPSQGGELFF	TGTGCCATCAGTGAGCGGCCCAGTCAGGGCGGGGAGCTGTTTTTT
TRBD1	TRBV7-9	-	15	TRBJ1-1	CASSLAGGQSTEAFF	TGTGCCAGCAGCTTAGCAGGGGGCCAGAGCACTGAAGCTTTCTTT
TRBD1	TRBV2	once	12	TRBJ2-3	CASTPGQGTQYF	TGTGCCAGCACTCCGGGACAGGGTACGCAGTATTTT
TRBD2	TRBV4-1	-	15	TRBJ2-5	CASSQDGGGGETQYF	TGCGCCAGCAGCCAAGATGGGGGGGGAGGAGAGACCCAGTACTTC
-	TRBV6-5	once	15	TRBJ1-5	CASSSDRNSNQPQHF	TGTGCCAGCAGTTCGGACAGAAATAGCAATCAGCCCCAGCATTTT
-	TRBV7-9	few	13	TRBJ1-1	CASSLESRSKAFF	TGTGCCAGCAGCTTAGAGTCCAGGTCTAAGGCTTTCTTT
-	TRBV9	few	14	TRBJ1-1	CASSVAYRNTEAFF	TGTGCCAGCAGCGTAGCTTACAGAAACACTGAAGCTTTCTTT
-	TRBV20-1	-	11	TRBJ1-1	CSALGSPEAFF	TGCAGTGCCCTGGGGAGCCCTGAAGCTTTCTTT
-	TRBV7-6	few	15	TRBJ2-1	CASSANAGSRNEQFF	TGTGCCAGCAGCGCTAACGCGGGGTCCCGGAATGAGCAGTTCTTC
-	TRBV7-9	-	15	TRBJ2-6	CASSQLLPGANVLTF	TGTGCCAGCAGCCAACTCCTTCCTGGGGCCAACGTCCTGACTTTC
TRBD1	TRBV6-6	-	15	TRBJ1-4	CASSLLGTGGQGLFF	TGTGCCAGCAGTCTTCTAGGGACAGGGGGCCAGGGGCTGTTTTTT
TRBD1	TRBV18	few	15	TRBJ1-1	CASSQGQGVNTEAFF	TGTGCCAGCTCACAAGGACAGGGGGTGAACACTGAAGCTTTCTTT
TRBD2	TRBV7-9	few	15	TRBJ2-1	CASTYGLAATNEQFF	TGTGCCAGCACCTACGGACTAGCGGCCACCAATGAGCAGTTCTTC
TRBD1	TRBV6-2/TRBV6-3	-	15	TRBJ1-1	CASSYSLTGTEGAFF	TGTGCCAGCAGTTACTCCCTAACCGGGACAGAGGGAGCTTTCTTT
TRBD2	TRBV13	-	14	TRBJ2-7	CASSSGTSAGEQYF	TGTGCCAGCAGCTCCGGGACTAGCGCCGGCGAGCAGTACTTC
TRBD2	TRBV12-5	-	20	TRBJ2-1	CASAQVLGSGAHFSDNEQFF	TGTGCTAGTGCCCAGGTACTGGGTAGCGGGGCACATTTCTCAGACAATGAGCAGTTCTTC
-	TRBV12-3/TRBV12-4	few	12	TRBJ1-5	CASSLSFEPQHF	TGTGCCAGCAGCCTCTCCTTTGAGCCCCAGCATTTT
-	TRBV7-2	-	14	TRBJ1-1	CASSSGVYSDEAFF	TGTGCCAGCAGCTCAGGTGTGTATAGCGATGAAGCTTTCTTT
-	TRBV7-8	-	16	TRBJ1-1	CASSLEGGQWATEAFF	TGTGCCAGCAGCTTAGAGGGCGGGCAGTGGGCCACTGAAGCTTTCTTT
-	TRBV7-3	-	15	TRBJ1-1	CASSLDVGGYTEAFF	TGTGCCAGCAGCTTAGATGTGGGGGGATACACTGAAGCTTTCTTT
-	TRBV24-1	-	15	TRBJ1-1	CATSDSGLRNTEAFF	TGTGCCACCAGTGATTCCGGACTTCGGAACACTGAAGCTTTCTTT
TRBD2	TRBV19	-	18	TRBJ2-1	CASSPSKLAGGNRDEQFF	TGTGCCAGTAGTCCTTCCAAACTAGCGGGAGGAAATAGGGATGAGCAGTTCTTC
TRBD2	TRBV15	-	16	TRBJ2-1	CATSPGGTSGRWEQFF	TGTGCCACCAGCCCGGGGGGGACTAGCGGGAGATGGGAGCAGTTCTTC
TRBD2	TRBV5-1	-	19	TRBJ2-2	CASNPASGGLARGPGELFF	TGCGCCAGCAACCCGGCTAGCGGGGGGCTCGCAAGGGGGCCCGGGGAGCTGTTTTTT
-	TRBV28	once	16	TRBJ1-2	CASSLLSPGEGYGYTF	TGTGCCAGCAGTTTATTGAGTCCAGGGGAGGGATATGGCTACACCTTC
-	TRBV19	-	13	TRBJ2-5	CASSPPVGRTQYF	TGTGCCAGTAGCCCCCCGGTTGGGCGGACCCAGTACTTC
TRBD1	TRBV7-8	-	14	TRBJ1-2	CASNTGGKEYGYTF	TGTGCCAGCAACACAGGGGGCAAGGAGTATGGCTACACCTTC
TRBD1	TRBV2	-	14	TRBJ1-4	CASRPGTGGRKLFF	TGTGCCAGCAGACCCGGGACAGGGGGCAGAAAACTGTTTTTT
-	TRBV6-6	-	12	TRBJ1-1	CASSLAGAEAFF	TGTGCCAGCAGCCTAGCGGGAGCCGAAGCTTTCTTT
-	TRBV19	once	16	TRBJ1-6	CASSIGRMPYNSPLHF	TGTGCCAGTAGTATAGGCAGGATGCCCTATAATTCACCCCTCCACTTT